The clone carrying this T cell receptor beta chain came up many times. Antigen: not known. CDR1 is SGHNT, CDR2 YYREEE, per germline (reference sequence). The CDR3 spans 13 residues. The germline V and J ends were trimmed by 4 bases and 4 bases, with 11 bases remaining between them. Every TCR beta cDNA library bore unique molecular identifiers. The source material, about 0.95 to 10 million T cells, gave rise to about 460,000 cDNA molecules. TCRdb reanalysed the PCR reads using MiXCR and keeps one entry per CDR3 protein. Of 450,000 to 700,000 distinct CDR3 sequences detected, 44% appear once; the ten largest clones hold around 1.7%. This specimen belongs to a study of post-analysis software for immune sequencing data. Study-level information: Some patients lacked subtype; others had relapsing-remitting, secondary progressive or progressive-relapsing disease. Study-level findings and limits: About 5 TRBV segments occurring more often in patients than controls included TRBV5-6, TRBV5-1 and TRBV20-1. Normalized Chao1 diversity was significantly lower in multiple sclerosis patients than in controls. Samples prepared in the same batch strongly co-clustered by F measure.

The sequence was obtained from a girl aged 5 to 17 with multiple sclerosis. Sequencing was carried out using blood. The genes are TRBV5-4 and TRBJ1-2; the D gene is possibly TRBD1 (5 bases). The CDR3 region is CASSERDSYGYTF. The CDR3 region has the DNA TGTGCCAGCAGCGAACGCGACAGCTATGGCTACACCTTC.